This T cell receptor beta chain derives from a study of blood T cell repertoires in COVID-19. Turning to the study itself: Specimens from acute and convalescent COVID-19 originated in the United States, Italy and Spain.

V was clipped by 1 base and J by 9 bases; unmatched bases: 9. Germline V gene data show CDR1 as SGDLS and CDR2 as YYNGEE. This CDR3 has 15 amino acids. In the original processing: It was from reference gene primer amplification that nucleated cell counts were estimated. Sequencing used immunoSEQ multiplex PCR; TCRdb keeps in-frame clones, though not all of them. The D gene and trimming were derived from the DNA, and the V and J assignments and clone size from that table. The top ten hold around 7% of the sample, which has approximately 360,000 clones, about 90% seen once. The chain joins TRBV9 to TRBJ2-1, with TRBD2 matching 8 bases. Sequencing input: peripheral blood. This clonotype originated in a young man with active or convalescent COVID-19. The DNA of the CDR3 is TGTGCCAGCAGCGTAAGAGCGGGGGCCTTTGGTGAGCAGTTCTTC. Translation: CASSVRAGAFGEQFF.